The 7 T cell receptor beta chains presented below share a single source sample, sequenced in a study of shared clonotypes between healthy human individuals. The table came from immunoSEQ multiplex PCR; TCRdb's copy has only in-frame clones and leaves some out. The sample yields roughly 2 million clones, 85% to 95% seen once. The sequencing input was naive CD4+ T cells sorted from blood. Subset noted: CD45RA+ positively selected. These receptors were taken from a man in his late teens or twenties in good health.

This chain links TRBV11-2 with TRBJ2-7, with D possibly called TRBD1 or TRBD2 (5 bases each). V lost 5 bases and J 2 bases, leaving 16 bases between the germline ends. The CDR3 loop spans 15 amino acids. The V gene's germline CDR1 is SGHAT and CDR2 FQNNGV. The CDR3 nucleotides read TGTGCCAGCAGCCGGGTCCGGGGACCGACCTACGAGCAGTACTTC. It yields the protein CASSRVRGPTYEQYF.

Only one count was recorded for this clone. The rearrangement uses TRBV6-1 and TRBJ2-2; no firm D call. Deletions cut 4 bases from V and 7 bases from J, with 16 bases between. CDR3 length equals 15 residues. Looked up from germline, CDR1 is MNHNS and CDR2 is SASEGT. As DNA, the CDR3 is TGTGCCAGCAGTGTGGTAGTTGAATCTATCGGGGAGCTGTTTTTT. It yields the protein CASSVVVESIGELFF.

This clone has a single count. The chain joins TRBV30 to TRBJ1-1; D call uncertain. Germline CDR1 GTSNPN, CDR2 SVGIG (reference sequence). V dropped 5 bases and J dropped 6 bases, with 13 bases sitting between them. The CDR3 covers 12 residues. CDR3 protein: CAWAPSVAEAFF. The CDR3 DNA sequence: TGTGCCTGGGCCCCATCGGTCGCTGAAGCTTTCTTT. The full variable domain, its missing parts supplied by reference TRBV30 and TRBJ1-1, is SQTIHQWPATLVQPVGSPLSLECTVEGTSNPNLYWYRQAAGRGLQLLFYSVGIGQISSEVPQNLSASRPQDRQFILSSKKLLLSDSGFYLCAWAPSVAEAFFGQGTRLTVV.

This chain joins TRBV7-9 and TRBJ2-3, with 7 positions matching TRBD2. The trim removed 5 bases at V and 0 bases at J, leaving 5 bases unmatched. There are 15 residues in the CDR3. Germline CDR1 and CDR2: SEHNR and FQNEAQ (reference sequence). CDR3 protein: CASSNSGRSTDTQYF. CDR3 in DNA: TGTGCCAGCAGCAATTCCGGGAGGAGCACAGATACGCAGTATTTT.

The chain carries TRBV5-1 and TRBJ2-1, with 10 nucleotides matching TRBD2. V gave up 1 base and J gave up 8 bases; unmatched junction bases: 9. The CDR3 is 16 residues long. Per germline, CDR1 SGHRS and CDR2 YFSETQ. This chain's CDR3 is CASSLWASGSPHEQFF. The CDR3 bases are TGCGCCAGCAGCTTGTGGGCTAGCGGGAGCCCGCATGAGCAGTTCTTC. Full variable domain (missing parts from reference TRBV5-1 and TRBJ2-1): KAGVTQTPRYLIKTRGQQVTLSCSPISGHRSVSWYQQTPGQGLQFLFEYFSETQRNKGNFPGRFSGRQFSNSRSEMNVSTLELGDSALYLCASSLWASGSPHEQFFGPGTRLTVL.

This clone showed up just a few times. This chain links TRBV6-5 with TRBJ1-6; D call uncertain. Trimming left V 0 bases short and J 7 bases short, with 13 bases between. The germline CDR1 and CDR2 sequences are MNHEY and SVGAGI. The CDR3 is 16 residues long. The CDR3 region has the DNA TGTGCCAGCAGTTACTCGGGGTACAGTAACAATTCACCCCTCCACTTT. This encodes CASSYSGYSNNSPLHF.

This chain links TRBV6-5 with TRBJ2-7; TRBD2 agrees at 12 bases. The CDR3 extends over 15 amino acids. J gave up 6 bases and V 6 bases, and 9 bases lay outside the gene matches. Germline V gives CDR1 MNHEY, CDR2 SVGAGI. The CDR3 DNA is TGTGCCAGCAGCCTCAGACTAGCGGGAGTCAGCGAGCAGTACTTC. Translated, it gives CASSLRLAGVSEQYF.